The 14 T cell receptor beta chains listed next were all sequenced from one sample in a study of regulatory T cells in long-lasting Graves disease. Arm-PCR of CDR3 regions with iRepertoire HTBI primers generated TCR beta libraries. TCRdb re-derived calls from the multiplex PCR reads in MiXCR, one entry per CDR3 protein. The sample lists approximately 390,000 distinct CDR3 sequences; under 20% were seen once. The time point is: newly diagnosed GD, antithyroid drugs for less than 3 months. There was RNA extracted from PBMCs, and the TCR library was made from it. This sample also belongs to another study, concerning T cells in Graves' hyperthyroidism and ophthalmopathy.

Sequenced material: peripheral blood mononuclear cells (PBMCs), taken at new diagnosis, from a patient treated with antithyroid drugs. The source is a woman aged 18-30 years with Graves disease.

This clonotype was recorded many times. The chain employs TRBV11-3 and TRBJ2-2, with 9 positions matching TRBD2. This CDR3 region has 15 residues. The trim removed 5 bases at V and 6 bases at J, leaving 7 bases unmatched. CDR1 is SGHNT, CDR2 YENEEA, per germline. The CDR3 DNA reads as TGTGCCAGCAGCCCTGGACTAGCGAGCGCCGGGGAGCTGTTTTTT. Its translation is CASSPGLASAGELFF.

Many counts were recorded for this clonotype. The CDR3 region is CASSEAVAASTDTQYF. The DNA for the CDR3 is TGTGCCAGCAGTGAAGCGGTAGCGGCTAGCACAGATACGCAGTATTTT. V usage is TRBV6-1 and J usage is TRBJ2-3, with D possibly being TRBD2 (6 bases). Deletions cut 0 bases from V and 0 bases from J, with 10 bases between. This CDR3 has 16 residues. Germline lookup yields CDR1 MNHNS and CDR2 SASEGT.

This clonotype showed up many times. The chain recombines TRBV5-4 with TRBJ2-3, with 10 bases identical to TRBD2. The ends lost 0 bases at V and 5 bases at J; junction bases unmatched: 9. The V gene's germline CDR1 is SGHNT and CDR2 YYREEE (reference sequence). There are 17 residues in the CDR3. CDR3 residues: CASSLGAPSGSKDTQYF. CDR3 DNA: TGTGCCAGCAGCTTGGGTGCGCCTAGCGGGAGTAAAGATACGCAGTATTTT.

This clonotype has more than one count but fewer than ten. V gene TRBV30 combines with J gene TRBJ2-3; D is unresolved. V lost 2 bases to trimming and J lost 0 bases, with 12 bases between them. Germline-derived CDR1 and CDR2 are GTSNPN and SVGIG (reference sequence). CDR3 length: 15 residues. CDR3 bases: TGTGCCTGGAGTCAAAGGGATCCTAGCACAGATACGCAGTATTTT. This sequence encodes CAWSQRDPSTDTQYF.

The chain recombines TRBV6-1 with TRBJ1-1; D ambiguous. CDR1 and CDR2 (germline): MNHNS, SASEGT. This CDR3 comprises 12 residues. V shed 6 bases and J shed 7 bases, with 12 bases lying between them. For the CDR3, the DNA is TGTGCCAGCAGCCGAGAGGGAAATGAAGCTTTCTTT. Its translation is CASSREGNEAFF.

About this clonotype itself: It may be a read error: a sequence one base away is much more abundant. The gene calls are TRBV2 and TRBJ1-5; weak D call: TRBD1 (6 bases). Trimming removed 5 bases from V and 6 bases from J, with 14 bases in between. Germline V CDR1 and CDR2: SNHLY, FYNNEI. This CDR3 contains 14 residues. DNA of the CDR3: TGTGCCAGCAGTCCAACACAGGGAGTTCAGCCCCAGCATTTT. This encodes CASSPTQGVQPQHF.

This clonotype has at least ten counts. The rearrangement links TRBV2 to TRBJ2-4, with D perhaps TRBD2 (5 bases). Germline loops: CDR1 SNHLY, CDR2 FYNNEI. The germline V and J ends were trimmed by 3 bases and 4 bases, with 10 bases remaining between them. The CDR3 length is 14 residues. The CDR3 region is CASSELSGKNIQYF. The CDR3 region has the DNA TGTGCCAGCAGTGAGCTTTCGGGGAAAAACATTCAGTACTTC.

Ten or more counts support this clonotype. The V call is TRBV7-3, the J call TRBJ2-1; 7 nucleotides line up with TRBD2. CDR1 and CDR2 (germline): SGHTA, FQGTGA. V dropped 4 bases and J dropped 7; count of bases not matched to a gene: 4. The CDR3 extends over 13 amino acids. This CDR3 reads CASSYGGSNEQFF. CDR3 in DNA: TGTGCCAGCAGCTACGGGGGGTCGAATGAGCAGTTCTTC.

J is TRBJ1-2 and V is TRBV7-9; weak D call: TRBD1 (5 bases). The CDR3 length is 15 residues. Trimming cost V 3 bases and J 4 bases, with 15 bases left between them. Germline-derived CDR1 and CDR2 are SEHNR and FQNEAQ (reference sequence). CDR3 bases: TGTGCCAGCAGCTTGGACCAGGGAGCCACCTATGGCTACACCTTC. Its protein product is CASSLDQGATYGYTF.

This clonotype was found many times. The chain links TRBV18 to TRBJ1-5; a possible D gene is TRBD1 (6 bases). Trimming pared 3 bases from V and 0 bases from J, leaving 9 bases between. CDR1 and CDR2 from the germline V gene are KGHSH and LQKENI. This CDR3 is 15 amino acids long. The CDR3 region is CASSPTGDSNQPQHF. Written as DNA, the CDR3 is TGTGCCAGCTCACCGACAGGCGATAGCAATCAGCCCCAGCATTTT. Full variable domain (remainder filled in from reference TRBV18 and TRBJ1-5): NAGVMQNPRHLVRRRGQEARLRCSPMKGHSHVYWYRQLPEEGLKFMVYLQKENIIDESGMPKERFSAEFPKEGPSILRIQQVVRGDSAAYFCASSPTGDSNQPQHFGDGTRLSIL.

This clonotype occurred a few times. The DNA for the CDR3 is TGCAGTGCTTCCGGGACGGGCATTCCGTTAGGAGCCTACGAGCAGTACTTC. Residues: CSASGTGIPLGAYEQYF. The rearrangement uses TRBV20-1 and TRBJ2-7; either TRBD1 or TRBD2 may fit D (5 bases each). V gave up 5 bases and J gave up 2 bases, with 25 bases separating them. The CDR3 totals 17 residues. Germline loops: CDR1 DFQATT, CDR2 SNEGSKA (reference sequence).

This clonotype has ten or more counts. This rearrangement joins TRBV2 to TRBJ1-2, with D perhaps TRBD1 (5 bases). Germline V CDR1 and CDR2: SNHLY, FYNNEI. This CDR3 is built from 13 residues. The V and J ends lost 2 bases and 8 bases respectively, with 12 bases between them. CDR3 sequence: CASSERGEGGYTF. In DNA, the CDR3 is TGTGCCAGCAGTGAAAGAGGGGAAGGAGGCTACACCTTC. The full variable domain, rest sourced from reference TRBV2 and TRBJ1-2, is EPEVTQTPSHQVTQMGQEVILRCVPISNHLYFYWYRQILGQKVEFLVSFYNNEISEKSEIFDDQFSVERPDGSNFTLKIRSTKLEDSAMYFCASSERGEGGYTFGSGTRLTVV.

This clonotype was counted at least ten times. The chain carries TRBV27 and TRBJ2-1, with D perhaps TRBD2 (6 bases). Germline-derived CDR1 and CDR2 are MNHEY and SMNVEV (reference sequence). CDR3 length: 16 amino acids. V gave up 11 bases and J gave up 2 bases, with 22 bases separating them. CDR3 sequence reads: CASRTPGTGTYNEQFF. The CDR3 DNA reads TGTGCCTCGAGAACGCCCGGGACTGGAACCTACAATGAGCAGTTCTTC.

On this clonotype: An end of the junction does not agree with germline; a read error may underlie this. In DNA, the CDR3 is TGCGCCAGCAGTTTCGGCATGAACACTGAAGATTTCTTT. Its translation: CASSFGMNTEDFF. The V call is TRBV5-1, the J call TRBJ1-1, with unresolved D. The CDR3 runs to 13 residues. Germline V gene lookup returns CDR1 SGHRS and CDR2 YFSETQ.